This T cell receptor beta chain was observed in a study of OX40 agonist ivuxolimab in advanced cancers. Study background: Dose-escalation patients had hepatocellular carcinoma, melanoma, renal cell or head and neck cancer. From about 20 to 80 years was the age range, with a mean of 60 years, and around 84% were male. Findings and caveats of the study: At 0.1 to 3.0 mg/kg, CD4+ and CD8+ blood T cells expanded clonally by week 6.

Germline CDR1 and CDR2: GTSNPN and SVGIG (reference sequence). The ends were cut back, 0 bases at V and 7 bases at J, with 10 bases in the middle. The CDR3 runs 14 residues. This clone was recorded only once. What it recognizes is unknown. Other DNA sequences in the sample encode the same CDR3. TCRdb's copy holds only in-frame clones and misses some; the assay was immunoSEQ multiplex PCR. The data show 98,000 or so clones, approximately 90% seen once. The chain combines TRBV30 with TRBJ1-6; possible D gene TRBD1, 6 bases. This sequence originates from an adult with an advanced solid tumor such as melanoma, head and neck, liver or kidney cancer. This specimen consisted of CD4+ or CD8+ T cells sorted from blood, obtained in a trial of the OX40 agonist ivuxolimab. The CDR3 here is CAWSVLDSNSPLHF. Written as DNA, the CDR3 is TGTGCCTGGAGTGTATTGGACAGCAATTCACCCCTCCACTTT.